The sequence of this T cell receptor (beta chain) was determined in a study of OX40 agonist ivuxolimab in advanced cancers. Study-level information: Three patients, one with hepatocellular carcinoma and two with cutaneous melanoma, responded partially.

Of note for this clone: Antigen unknown.

Study-wide results and caveats: Not determined was the antigen specificity of the expanded peripheral T cells.

The method was immunoSEQ multiplex PCR; TCRdb's version includes in-frame clones alone and lacks a portion of them. The sample yields fewer than 75,000 clones, around 88% seen once. The germline CDR1 and CDR2 sequences are SNHLY and FYNNEI. V gave up 3 bases and J gave up 6 bases; unmatched junction bases: 8. This CDR3 region has 15 residues. The gene calls are TRBV2 and TRBJ2-1, with TRBD1 matching 7 bases. This sequence originates from an adult with an advanced solid tumor such as melanoma, head and neck, liver or kidney cancer. The material sequenced was CD4+ or CD8+ T cells sorted from blood, taken in a trial of the OX40 agonist ivuxolimab. Written as DNA, the CDR3 is TGTGCCAGCAGTGACAGGGGGTTTCGGGCCAATGAGCAGTTCTTC. Encoded protein: CASSDRGFRANEQFF.